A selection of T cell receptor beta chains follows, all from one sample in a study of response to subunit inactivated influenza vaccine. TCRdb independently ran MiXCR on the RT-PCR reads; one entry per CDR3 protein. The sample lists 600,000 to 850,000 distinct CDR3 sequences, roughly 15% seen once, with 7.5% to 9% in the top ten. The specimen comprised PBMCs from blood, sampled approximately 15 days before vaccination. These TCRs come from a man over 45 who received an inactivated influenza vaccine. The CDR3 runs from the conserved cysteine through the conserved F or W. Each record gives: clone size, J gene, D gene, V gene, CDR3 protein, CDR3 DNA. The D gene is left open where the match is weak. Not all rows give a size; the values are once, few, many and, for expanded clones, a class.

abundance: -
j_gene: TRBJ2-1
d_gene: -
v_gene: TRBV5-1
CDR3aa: CASSSQRSSYNEQFF
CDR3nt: TGCGCCAGCAGCTCCCAGCGGAGCTCCTACAATGAGCAGTTCTTC

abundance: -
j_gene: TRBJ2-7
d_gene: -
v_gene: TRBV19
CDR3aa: CASSIDGWGEQYF
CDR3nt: TGTGCCAGTAGTATCGACGGCTGGGGCGAGCAGTACTTC

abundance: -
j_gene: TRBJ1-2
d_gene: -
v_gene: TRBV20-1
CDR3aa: CSARLGANYGYTF
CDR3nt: TGCAGTGCTAGACTGGGGGCGAACTATGGCTACACCTTC

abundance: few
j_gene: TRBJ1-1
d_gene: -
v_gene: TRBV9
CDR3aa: CASSGPRLGTEAFF
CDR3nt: TGTGCCAGCAGCGGCCCTAGGTTGGGCACTGAAGCTTTCTTT

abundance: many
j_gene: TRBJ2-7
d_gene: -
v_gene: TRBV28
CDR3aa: CASSRGHGYEQYF
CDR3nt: TGTGCCAGCAGTCGGGGACATGGCTACGAGCAGTACTTC

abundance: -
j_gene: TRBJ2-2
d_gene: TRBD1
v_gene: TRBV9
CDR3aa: CASAKTGVMWYTGELFF
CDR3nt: TGTGCCAGCGCTAAGACAGGGGTGATGTGGTACACCGGGGAGCTGTTTTTT

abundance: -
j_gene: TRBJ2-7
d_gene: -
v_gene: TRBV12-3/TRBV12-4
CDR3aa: CASSLKRSYEQYF
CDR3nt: TGTGCCAGCAGTTTAAAGAGGTCCTACGAGCAGTACTTC

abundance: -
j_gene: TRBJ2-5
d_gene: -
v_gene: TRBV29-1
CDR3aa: CSVAQAPQETQYF
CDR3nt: TGCAGCGTTGCTCAAGCACCCCAAGAGACCCAGTACTTC

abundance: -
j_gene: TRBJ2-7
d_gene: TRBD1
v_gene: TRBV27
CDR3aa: CASSNRPDRGPAYEQYF
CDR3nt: TGTGCCAGCAGCAACCGCCCAGACAGGGGGCCCGCCTACGAGCAGTACTTC

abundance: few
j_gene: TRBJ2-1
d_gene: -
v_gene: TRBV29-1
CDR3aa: CSGPWDRNEQFF
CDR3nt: TGCAGCGGACCCTGGGACCGCAATGAGCAGTTCTTC

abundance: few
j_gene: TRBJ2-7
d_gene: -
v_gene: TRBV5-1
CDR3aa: CASSRTGTHSYEQYF
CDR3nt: TGCGCCAGCAGTCGTACCGGGACCCACTCCTACGAGCAGTACTTC

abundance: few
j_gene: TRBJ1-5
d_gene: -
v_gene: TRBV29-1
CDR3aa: CSVVTGSGQPQHF
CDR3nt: TGCAGCGTTGTGACGGGGTCGGGTCAGCCCCAGCATTTT

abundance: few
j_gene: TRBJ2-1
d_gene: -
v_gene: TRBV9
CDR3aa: CASSTQGGIQSENEQFF
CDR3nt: TGTGCCAGCAGCACCCAAGGTGGGATTCAAAGTGAAAATGAGCAGTTCTTC

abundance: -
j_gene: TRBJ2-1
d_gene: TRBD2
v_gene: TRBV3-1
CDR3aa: CASSQASGIHYNEQFF
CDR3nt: TGTGCCAGCAGCCAGGCTAGCGGGATCCACTACAATGAGCAGTTCTTC

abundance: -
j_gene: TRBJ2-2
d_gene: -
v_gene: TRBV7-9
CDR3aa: CAGRASLNTGELFF
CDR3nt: TGTGCCGGCAGGGCTAGCCTTAACACCGGGGAGCTGTTTTTT

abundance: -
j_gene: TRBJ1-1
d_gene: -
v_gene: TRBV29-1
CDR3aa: CSVEVLNTEAFF
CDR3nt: TGCAGCGTGGAGGTCCTGAACACTGAAGCTTTCTTT

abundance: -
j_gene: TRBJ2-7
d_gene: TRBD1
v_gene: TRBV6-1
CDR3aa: CASTSPRTGNSYEQYF
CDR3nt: TGTGCCAGCACGAGTCCTCGGACAGGCAACTCCTACGAGCAGTACTTC

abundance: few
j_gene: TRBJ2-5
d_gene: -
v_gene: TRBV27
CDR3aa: CASSLYSGQETQYF
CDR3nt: TGTGCCAGCAGTTTATACAGCGGCCAAGAGACCCAGTACTTC

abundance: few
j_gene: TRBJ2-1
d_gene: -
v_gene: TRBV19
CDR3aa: CASGNRDLGVKNEQFF
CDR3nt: TGTGCCAGCGGGAATCGGGATTTGGGAGTTAAAAATGAGCAGTTCTTC

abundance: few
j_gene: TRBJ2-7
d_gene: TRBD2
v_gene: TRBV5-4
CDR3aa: CASSHDAGGFEQYF
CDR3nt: TGTGCCAGCAGCCACGACGCGGGGGGGTTCGAGCAGTACTTC

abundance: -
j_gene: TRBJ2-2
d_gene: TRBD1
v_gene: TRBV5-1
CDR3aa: CASCRTGGAGELFF
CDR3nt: TGCGCCAGCTGCCGGACAGGGGGTGCCGGGGAGCTGTTTTTT

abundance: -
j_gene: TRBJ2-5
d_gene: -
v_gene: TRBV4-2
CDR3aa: CASSQDLHVQGTQYF
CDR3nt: TGTGCCAGCAGCCAAGATCTGCACGTCCAGGGGACCCAGTACTTC

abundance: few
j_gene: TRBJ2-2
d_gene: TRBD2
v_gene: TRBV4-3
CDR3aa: CASSQGGGGVTGELFF
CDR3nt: TGCGCCAGCAGCCAAGGGGGCGGGGGTGTCACCGGGGAGCTGTTTTTT

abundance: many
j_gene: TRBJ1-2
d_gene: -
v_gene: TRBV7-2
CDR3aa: CASSLETQNYGYTF
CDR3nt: TGTGCCAGCAGCTTAGAAACACAGAACTATGGCTACACCTTC

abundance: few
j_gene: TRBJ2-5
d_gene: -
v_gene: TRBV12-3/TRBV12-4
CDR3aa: CASRAGQETQYF
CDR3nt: TGTGCCAGCAGGGCGGGACAAGAGACCCAGTACTTC

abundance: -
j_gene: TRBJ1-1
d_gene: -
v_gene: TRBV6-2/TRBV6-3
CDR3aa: CASRSGVKNTEAFF
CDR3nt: TGTGCCAGCAGGTCAGGGGTTAAGAACACTGAAGCTTTCTTT

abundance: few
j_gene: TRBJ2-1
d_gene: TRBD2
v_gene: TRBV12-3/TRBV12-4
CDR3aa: CASSAAGLAGVNEQFF
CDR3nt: TGTGCCAGCAGTGCCGCGGGACTAGCGGGAGTCAATGAGCAGTTCTTC

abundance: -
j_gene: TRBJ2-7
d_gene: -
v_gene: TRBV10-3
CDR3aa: CAISEKLRYEQYF
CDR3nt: TGTGCCATCAGTGAGAAACTCCGCTACGAGCAGTACTTC

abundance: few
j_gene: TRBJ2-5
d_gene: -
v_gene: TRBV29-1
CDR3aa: CSSGRRGLGETQYF
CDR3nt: TGCAGCTCGGGCCGAAGGGGTTTGGGAGAGACCCAGTACTTC

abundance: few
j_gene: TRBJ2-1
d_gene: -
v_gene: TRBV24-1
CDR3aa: CATSPGHPEQFF
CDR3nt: TGTGCCACTTCCCCGGGGCACCCTGAGCAGTTCTTC

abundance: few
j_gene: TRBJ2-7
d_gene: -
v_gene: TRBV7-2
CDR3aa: CASALGIGDYEQYF
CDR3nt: TGTGCCAGCGCCCTGGGCATCGGGGACTACGAGCAGTACTTC

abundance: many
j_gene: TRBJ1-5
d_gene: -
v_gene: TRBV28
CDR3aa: CASNPDSNQPQHF
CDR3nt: TGTGCCAGCAACCCGGATAGCAATCAGCCCCAGCATTTT

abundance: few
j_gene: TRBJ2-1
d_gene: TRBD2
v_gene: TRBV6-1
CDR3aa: CASSLSGRTNNEQFF
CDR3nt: TGTGCCAGCAGTCTGAGCGGGAGGACCAACAATGAGCAGTTCTTC

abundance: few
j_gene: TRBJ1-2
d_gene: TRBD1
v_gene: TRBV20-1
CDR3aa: CSAREFRGRIYGYTF
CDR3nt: TGCAGTGCTAGAGAATTCAGGGGGCGCATCTATGGCTACACCTTC

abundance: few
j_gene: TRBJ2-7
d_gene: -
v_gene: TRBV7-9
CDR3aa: CASSLSNYEQYF
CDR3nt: TGTGCCAGCAGCTTATCCAACTACGAGCAGTACTTC

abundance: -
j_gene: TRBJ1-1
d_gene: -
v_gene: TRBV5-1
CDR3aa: CASSQRGGGTEAFF
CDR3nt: TGCGCCAGCAGCCAAAGGGGGGGGGGCACTGAAGCTTTCTTT

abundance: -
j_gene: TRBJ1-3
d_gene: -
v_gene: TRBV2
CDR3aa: CASSEAVKPSSGNTIYF
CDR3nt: TGTGCCAGCAGTGAAGCCGTAAAGCCGAGCTCTGGAAACACCATATATTTT

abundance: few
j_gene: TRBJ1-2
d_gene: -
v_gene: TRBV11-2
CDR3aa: CASSLAPGPTALNGYTF
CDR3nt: TGTGCCAGCAGCTTAGCCCCAGGACCGACAGCGTTGAATGGCTACACCTTC

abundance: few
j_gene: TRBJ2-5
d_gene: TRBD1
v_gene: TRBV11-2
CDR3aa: CASSSSQGARETQYF
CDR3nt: TGTGCCAGCAGCTCCTCACAGGGGGCGCGAGAGACCCAGTACTTC

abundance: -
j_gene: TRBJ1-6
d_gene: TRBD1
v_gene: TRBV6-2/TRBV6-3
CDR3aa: CASRPGGQGGSPLHF
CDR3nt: TGTGCCAGCAGGCCTGGCGGACAGGGAGGCTCACCCCTCCACTTT

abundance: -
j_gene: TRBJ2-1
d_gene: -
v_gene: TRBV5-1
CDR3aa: CASSLGIVGDEQFF
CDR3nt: TGCGCCAGCAGCCTTGGGATAGTAGGCGATGAGCAGTTCTTC

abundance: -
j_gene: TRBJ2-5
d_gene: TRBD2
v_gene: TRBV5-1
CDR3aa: CASSLKREVFQETQYF
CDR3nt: TGCGCCAGCAGCCTCAAGCGGGAGGTTTTCCAAGAGACCCAGTACTTC

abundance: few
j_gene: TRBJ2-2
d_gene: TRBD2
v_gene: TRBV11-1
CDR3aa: CASSLSSSLAGDTGELFF
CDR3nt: TGTGCCAGCAGCTTATCCTCAAGTCTAGCGGGAGACACCGGGGAGCTGTTTTTT

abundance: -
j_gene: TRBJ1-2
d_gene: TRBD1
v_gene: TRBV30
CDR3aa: CAWSVNLGQRINYGYTF
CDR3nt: TGTGCCTGGAGTGTCAACCTGGGACAGAGGATAAACTATGGCTACACCTTC

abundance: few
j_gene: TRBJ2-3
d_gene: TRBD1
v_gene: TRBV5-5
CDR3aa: CASSPGDRYSSTDTQYF
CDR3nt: TGTGCCAGCAGCCCGGGGGACAGGTATTCAAGCACAGATACGCAGTATTTT

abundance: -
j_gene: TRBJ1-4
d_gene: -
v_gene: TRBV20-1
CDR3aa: CSARKRSGSATNEKLFF
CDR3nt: TGCAGTGCTAGGAAACGGAGTGGGTCGGCAACTAATGAAAAACTGTTTTTT

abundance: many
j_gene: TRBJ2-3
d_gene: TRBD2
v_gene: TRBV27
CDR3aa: CASSLRGTSGGAIDTQYF
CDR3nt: TGTGCCAGCAGTTTAAGGGGTACTAGCGGGGGGGCGATAGATACGCAGTATTTT

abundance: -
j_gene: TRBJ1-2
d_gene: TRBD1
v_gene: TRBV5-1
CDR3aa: CASSLEGASSYGYTF
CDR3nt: TGCGCCAGCAGCTTGGAGGGGGCCTCTAGCTATGGCTACACCTTC

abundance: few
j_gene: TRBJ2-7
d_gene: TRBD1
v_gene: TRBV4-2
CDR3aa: CASSQDRDRGLYEQYF
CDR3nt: TGTGCCAGCAGCCAAGACCGGGACAGGGGGCTATACGAGCAGTACTTC

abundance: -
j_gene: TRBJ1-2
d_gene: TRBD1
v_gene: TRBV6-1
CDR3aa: CASSDFEGQGNYGYTF
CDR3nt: TGTGCCAGCAGTGATTTTGAGGGACAGGGGAACTATGGCTACACCTTC

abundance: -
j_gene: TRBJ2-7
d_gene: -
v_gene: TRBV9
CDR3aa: CASSPSRVPGYEQYF
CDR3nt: TGTGCCAGCAGCCCTTCGAGGGTCCCCGGGTACGAGCAGTACTTC

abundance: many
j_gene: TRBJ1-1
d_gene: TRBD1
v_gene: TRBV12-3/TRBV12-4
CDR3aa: CASSPDRDTEAFF
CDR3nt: TGTGCCAGCAGTCCCGACAGGGACACTGAAGCTTTCTTT

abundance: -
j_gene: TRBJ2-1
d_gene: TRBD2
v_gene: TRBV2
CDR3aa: CASKGTSGDPNEQFF
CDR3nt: TGTGCCAGCAAGGGGACTAGCGGGGATCCCAATGAGCAGTTCTTC

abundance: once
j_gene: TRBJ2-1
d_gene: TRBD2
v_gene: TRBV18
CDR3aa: CASSPNLLAGGTTEQFF
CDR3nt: TGTGCCAGCTCACCAAATCTACTAGCGGGGGGTACCACGGAGCAGTTCTTC

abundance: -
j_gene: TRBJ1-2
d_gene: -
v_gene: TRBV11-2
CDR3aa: CASSPGPFGYTF
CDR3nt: TGTGCCAGCTCCCCAGGGCCCTTTGGCTACACCTTC